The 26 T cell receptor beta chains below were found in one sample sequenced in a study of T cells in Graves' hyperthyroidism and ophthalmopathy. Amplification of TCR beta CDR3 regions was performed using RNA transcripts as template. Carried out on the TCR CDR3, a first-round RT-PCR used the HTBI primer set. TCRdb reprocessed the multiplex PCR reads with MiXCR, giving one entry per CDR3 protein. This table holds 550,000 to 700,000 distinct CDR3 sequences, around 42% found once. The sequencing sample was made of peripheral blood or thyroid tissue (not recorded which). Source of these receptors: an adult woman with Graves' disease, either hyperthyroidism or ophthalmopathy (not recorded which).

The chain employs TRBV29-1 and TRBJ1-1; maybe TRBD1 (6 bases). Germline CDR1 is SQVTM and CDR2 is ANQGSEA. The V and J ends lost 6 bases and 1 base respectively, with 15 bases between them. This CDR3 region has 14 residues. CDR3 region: CSVLRGTANTEAFF. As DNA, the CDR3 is TGCAGCGTCCTAAGGGGGACGGCGAACACTGAAGCTTTCTTT.

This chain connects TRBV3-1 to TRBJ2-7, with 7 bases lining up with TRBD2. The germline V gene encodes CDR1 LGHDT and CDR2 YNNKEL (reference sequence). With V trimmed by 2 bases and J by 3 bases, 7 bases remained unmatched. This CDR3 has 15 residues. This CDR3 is CASSQHSGLSYEQYF. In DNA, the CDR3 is TGTGCCAGCAGCCAACATAGCGGGTTGAGCTACGAGCAGTACTTC.

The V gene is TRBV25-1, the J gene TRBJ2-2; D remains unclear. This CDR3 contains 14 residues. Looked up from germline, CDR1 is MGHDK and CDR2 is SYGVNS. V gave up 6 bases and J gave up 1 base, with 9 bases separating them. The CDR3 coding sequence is TGTGCCAGCAGGACCAATCTGAACACCGGGGAGCTGTTTTTT. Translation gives CASRTNLNTGELFF.

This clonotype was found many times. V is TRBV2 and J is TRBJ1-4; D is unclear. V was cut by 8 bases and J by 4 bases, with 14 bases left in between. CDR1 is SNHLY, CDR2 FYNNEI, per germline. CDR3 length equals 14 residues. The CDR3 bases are TGTGCCAGCTCCTGGAGTCTGGATAATGAAAAACTGTTTTTT. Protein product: CASSWSLDNEKLFF.

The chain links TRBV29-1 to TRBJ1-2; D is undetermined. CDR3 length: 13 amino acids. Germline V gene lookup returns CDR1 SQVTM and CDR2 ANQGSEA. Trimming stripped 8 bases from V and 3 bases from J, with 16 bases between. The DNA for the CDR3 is TGCAGCCTGGACGTCCTCAAGCACTATGGCTACACCTTC. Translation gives CSLDVLKHYGYTF. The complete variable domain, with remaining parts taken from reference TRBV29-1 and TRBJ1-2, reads SAVISQKPSRDICQRGTSLTIQCQVDSQVTMMFWYRQQPGQSLTLIATANQGSEATYESGFVIDKFPISRPNLTFSTLTVSNMSPEDSSIYLCSLDVLKHYGYTFGSGTRLTVV.

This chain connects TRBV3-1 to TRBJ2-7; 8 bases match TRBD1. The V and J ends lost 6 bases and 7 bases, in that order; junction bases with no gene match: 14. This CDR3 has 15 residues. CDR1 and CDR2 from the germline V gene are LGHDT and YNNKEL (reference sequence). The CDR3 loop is CASSEGQGPTGEQYF. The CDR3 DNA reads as TGTGCCAGCAGTGAAGGACAGGGACCCACGGGGGAGCAGTACTTC.

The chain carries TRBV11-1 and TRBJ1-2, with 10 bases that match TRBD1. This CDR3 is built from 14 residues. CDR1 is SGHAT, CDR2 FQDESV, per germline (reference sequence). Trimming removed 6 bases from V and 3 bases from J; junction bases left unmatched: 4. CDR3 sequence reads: CASSGQGVHYGYTF. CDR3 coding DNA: TGTGCCAGCAGTGGACAGGGGGTGCACTATGGCTACACCTTC.

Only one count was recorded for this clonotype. The DNA of the CDR3 is TGTGCCAGCAGTGTCTCGGGGTCGAACACTGAAGCTTTCTTT. It translates to CASSVSGSNTEAFF. The chain has TRBV6-4 and TRBJ1-1, with D uncertain. The CDR3 loop spans 14 amino acids. CDR1 MRHNA and CDR2 SNTAGT come from the germline V gene. Trimming removed 4 bases from V and 1 base from J, with 10 bases in between.

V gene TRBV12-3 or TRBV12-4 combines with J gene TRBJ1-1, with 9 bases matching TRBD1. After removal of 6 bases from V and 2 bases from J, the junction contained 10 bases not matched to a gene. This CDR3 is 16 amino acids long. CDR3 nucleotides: TGTGCCAGCAGGGGGGTAGCGGGACAGGGAAACACTGAAGCTTTCTTT. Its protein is CASRGVAGQGNTEAFF.

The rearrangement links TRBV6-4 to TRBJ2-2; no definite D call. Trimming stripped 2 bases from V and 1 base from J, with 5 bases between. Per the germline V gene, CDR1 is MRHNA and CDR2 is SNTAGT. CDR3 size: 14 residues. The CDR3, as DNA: TGTGCCAGCAGTGACGGAGAGAACACCGGGGAGCTGTTTTTT. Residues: CASSDGENTGELFF.

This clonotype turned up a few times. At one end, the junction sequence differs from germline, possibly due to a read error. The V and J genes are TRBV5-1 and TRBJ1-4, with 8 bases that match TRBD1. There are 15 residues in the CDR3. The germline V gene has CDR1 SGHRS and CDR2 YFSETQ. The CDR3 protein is CASSLGAGGVEKLFF. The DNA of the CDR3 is TGTGCCAGCAGCTTGGGGGCAGGGGGCGTCGAAAAACTGTTTTTT.

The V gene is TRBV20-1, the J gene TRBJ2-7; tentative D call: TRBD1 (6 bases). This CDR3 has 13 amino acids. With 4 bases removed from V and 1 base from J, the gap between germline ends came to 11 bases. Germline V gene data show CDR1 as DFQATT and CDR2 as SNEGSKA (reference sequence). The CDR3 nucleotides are TGCAGTGCTACTACAGGGACATCCTACGAGCAGTACTTC. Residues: CSATTGTSYEQYF.

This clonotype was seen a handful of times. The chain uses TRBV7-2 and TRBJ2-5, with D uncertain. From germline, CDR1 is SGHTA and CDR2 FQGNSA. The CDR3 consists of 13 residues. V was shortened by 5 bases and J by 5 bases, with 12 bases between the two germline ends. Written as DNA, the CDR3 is TGTGCCAGCAGCCCCCAACCCCATGAGACCCAGTACTTC. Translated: CASSPQPHETQYF.

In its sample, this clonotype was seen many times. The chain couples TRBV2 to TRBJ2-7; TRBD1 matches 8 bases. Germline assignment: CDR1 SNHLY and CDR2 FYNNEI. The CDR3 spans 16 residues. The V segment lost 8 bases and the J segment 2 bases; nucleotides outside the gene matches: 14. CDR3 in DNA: TGTGCCAGCCACATCACGGGTACAGGGGGGACCTACGAGCAGTACTTC. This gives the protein CASHITGTGGTYEQYF.

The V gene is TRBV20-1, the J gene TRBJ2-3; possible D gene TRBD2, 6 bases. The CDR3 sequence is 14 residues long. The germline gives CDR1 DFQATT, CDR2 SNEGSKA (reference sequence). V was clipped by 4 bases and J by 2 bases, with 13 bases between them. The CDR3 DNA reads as TGCAGTGCTATCTGGGGAGGAGCCACAGATACGCAGTATTTT. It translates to CSAIWGGATDTQYF.

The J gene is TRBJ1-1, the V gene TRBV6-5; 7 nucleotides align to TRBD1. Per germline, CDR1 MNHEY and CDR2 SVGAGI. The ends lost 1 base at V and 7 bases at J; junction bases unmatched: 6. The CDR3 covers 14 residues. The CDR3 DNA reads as TGTGCCAGCAGTTACTTAAGCGGGACAGTTGAAGCTTTCTTT. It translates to CASSYLSGTVEAFF.

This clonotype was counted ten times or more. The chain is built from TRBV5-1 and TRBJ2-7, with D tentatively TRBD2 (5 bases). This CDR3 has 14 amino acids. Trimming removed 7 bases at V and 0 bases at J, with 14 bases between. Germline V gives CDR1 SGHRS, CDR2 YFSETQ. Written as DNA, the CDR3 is TGCGCCAGCTCCCCCGGGGTCCCCTCCTACGAGCAGTACTTC. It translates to CASSPGVPSYEQYF.

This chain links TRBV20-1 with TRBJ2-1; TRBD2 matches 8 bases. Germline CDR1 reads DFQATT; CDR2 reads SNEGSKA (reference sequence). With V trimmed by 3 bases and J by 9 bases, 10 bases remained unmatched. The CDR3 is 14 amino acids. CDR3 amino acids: CSARVSGSYGEQFF. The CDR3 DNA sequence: TGCAGTGCTAGGGTCAGCGGGAGTTACGGTGAGCAGTTCTTC.

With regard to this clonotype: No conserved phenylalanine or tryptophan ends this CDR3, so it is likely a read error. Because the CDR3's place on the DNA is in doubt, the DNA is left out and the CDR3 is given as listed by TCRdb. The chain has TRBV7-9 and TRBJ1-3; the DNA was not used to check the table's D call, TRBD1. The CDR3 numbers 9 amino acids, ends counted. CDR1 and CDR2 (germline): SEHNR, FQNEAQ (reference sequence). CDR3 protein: CASSPRVNT.

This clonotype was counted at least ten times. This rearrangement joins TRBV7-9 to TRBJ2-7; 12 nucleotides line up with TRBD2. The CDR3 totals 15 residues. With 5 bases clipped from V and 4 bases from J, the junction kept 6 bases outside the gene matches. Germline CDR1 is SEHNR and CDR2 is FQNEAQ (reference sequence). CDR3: CASSLGLAGHYEQYF. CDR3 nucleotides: TGTGCCAGCAGCCTTGGACTAGCGGGGCATTACGAGCAGTACTTC. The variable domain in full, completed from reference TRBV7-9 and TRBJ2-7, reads DTGVSQNPRHKITKRGQNVTFRCDPISEHNRLYWYRQTLGQGPEFLTYFQNEAQLEKSRLLSDRFSAERPKGSFSTLEIQRTEQGDSAMYLCASSLGLAGHYEQYFGPGTRLTVT.

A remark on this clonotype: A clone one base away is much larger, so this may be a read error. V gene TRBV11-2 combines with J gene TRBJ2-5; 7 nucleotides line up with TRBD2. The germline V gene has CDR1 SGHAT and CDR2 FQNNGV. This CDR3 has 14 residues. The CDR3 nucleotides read TGTGTCAGCAGCGCTAGCGGACAAAAAGAGACCCAGTACTTC. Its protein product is CVSSASGQKETQYF.

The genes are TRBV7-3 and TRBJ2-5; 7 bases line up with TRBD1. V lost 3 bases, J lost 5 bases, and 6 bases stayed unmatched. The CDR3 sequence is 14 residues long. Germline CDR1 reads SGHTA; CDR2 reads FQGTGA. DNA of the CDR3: TGTGCCAGCAGCTTGACAGGGACGGTCGAGACCCAGTACTTC. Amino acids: CASSLTGTVETQYF. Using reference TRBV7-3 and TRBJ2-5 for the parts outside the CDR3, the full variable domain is GAGVSQTPSNKVTEKGKYVELRCDPISGHTALYWYRQSLGQGPEFLIYFQGTGAADDSGLPNDRFFAVRPEGSVSTLKIQRTERGDSAVYLCASSLTGTVETQYFGPGTRLLVL.

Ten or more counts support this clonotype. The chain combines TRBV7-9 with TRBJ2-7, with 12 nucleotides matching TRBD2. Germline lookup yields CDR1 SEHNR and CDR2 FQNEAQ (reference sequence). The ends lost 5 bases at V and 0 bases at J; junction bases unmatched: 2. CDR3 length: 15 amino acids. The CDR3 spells CASSPTSGSSYEQYF. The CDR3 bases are TGTGCCAGCAGCCCGACTAGCGGGAGCTCCTACGAGCAGTACTTC.

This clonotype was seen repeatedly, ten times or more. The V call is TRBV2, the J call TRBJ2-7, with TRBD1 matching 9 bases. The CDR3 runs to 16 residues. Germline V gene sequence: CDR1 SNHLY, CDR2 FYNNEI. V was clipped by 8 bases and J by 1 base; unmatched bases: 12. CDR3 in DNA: TGTGCCAGCCTGGGACAGGGAGAGAGCTTATCCTACGAGCAGTACTTC. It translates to CASLGQGESLSYEQYF.

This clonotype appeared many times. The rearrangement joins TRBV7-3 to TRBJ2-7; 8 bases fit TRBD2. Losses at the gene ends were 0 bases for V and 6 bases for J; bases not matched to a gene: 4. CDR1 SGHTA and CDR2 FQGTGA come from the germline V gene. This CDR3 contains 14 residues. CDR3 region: CASSLTSGSSEQYF. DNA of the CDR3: TGTGCCAGCAGCTTAACCAGCGGGAGCTCCGAGCAGTACTTC.

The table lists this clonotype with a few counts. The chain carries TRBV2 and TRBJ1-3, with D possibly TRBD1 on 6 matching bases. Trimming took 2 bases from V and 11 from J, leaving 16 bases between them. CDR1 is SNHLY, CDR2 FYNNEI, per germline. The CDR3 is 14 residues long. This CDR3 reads CASSEQGSSNAIYF. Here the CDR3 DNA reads TGTGCCAGCAGTGAACAGGGGAGCTCGAACGCCATATATTTT. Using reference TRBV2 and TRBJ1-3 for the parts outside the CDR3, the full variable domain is EPEVTQTPSHQVTQMGQEVILRCVPISNHLYFYWYRQILGQKVEFLVSFYNNEISEKSEIFDDQFSVERPDGSNFTLKIRSTKLEDSAMYFCASSEQGSSNAIYFGEGSWLTVV.